Following are 23 T cell receptor beta chains from one sample sequenced in a study of T cells in Graves' hyperthyroidism and ophthalmopathy. TCR beta CDR3 regions were amplified from RNA transcripts. When the TCR CDR3 underwent first-round RT-PCR, the HTBI primer set was used. TCRdb re-analysed the multiplex PCR reads in MiXCR, keeping a single row per CDR3 protein. In the table there are a few hundred thousand distinct CDR3 sequences, roughly 50% of which are singletons. Sequencing input: peripheral blood or thyroid tissue (not recorded which). The receptors come from a woman aged 18-30 years with Graves' hyperthyroidism.

This clonotype was detected only a few times. The rearrangement links TRBV7-8 to TRBJ2-1; D perhaps matches TRBD2 (5 bases). The CDR3 has 13 residues. CDR1 is SGHVS and CDR2 is FQNEAQ in the germline V gene. Trimming took off 5 bases at V and 8 bases at J, with 13 bases between the two ends. CDR3 coding DNA: TGTGCCAGCAGCCTTTCGAGAGGGTATGAGCAGTTCTTC. It specifies CASSLSRGYEQFF.

This clonotype was detected many times. The chain uses TRBV7-2 and TRBJ2-3, with a possible D match to TRBD1 (5 bases). The CDR3 is made up of 14 amino acids. Trimming shortened V by 2 bases and J by 2 bases, and 8 bases separated the two germline ends. Germline V gene lookup returns CDR1 SGHTA and CDR2 FQGNSA. CDR3 region: CASSLLGVTDTQYF. CDR3 DNA sequence: TGTGCCAGCAGCTTATTAGGGGTCACAGATACGCAGTATTTT.

The chain combines TRBV6-6 with TRBJ2-7; D tentatively reads TRBD1 or TRBD2 (6 bases each). The DNA end lines up better with TRBJ2-1; the J call may be wrong. CDR1 is MNHNY, CDR2 SVGAGI, per germline (reference sequence). The CDR3 sequence is 13 residues long. CDR3 nucleotides: TGTGCCACCCGACCAGGAGGGGGCAATGAGCAGTTCTTC. Amino acids: CATRPGGGNEQFF.

In the case of this clonotype: A read error is possible here, since a much larger clone lies one base away. The rearrangement joins TRBV12-3 or TRBV12-4 to TRBJ2-5; 8 bases are shared with TRBD1. The trim removed 7 bases at V and 4 bases at J, leaving 14 bases unmatched. The length of the CDR3 is 16 residues. CDR3 bases: TGTGCCAGCAATCCGACGGACAGGGCGCAAGTAGAGACCCAGTACTTC. Amino acids: CASNPTDRAQVETQYF.

This chain joins TRBV12-3 or TRBV12-4 and TRBJ1-4; D is unresolved. The CDR3 runs 13 residues. The ends were cut back, 6 bases at V and 8 bases at J, with 13 bases in the middle. Here the CDR3 reads CASRWTFREKLFF. As DNA, the CDR3 is TGTGCCAGCAGGTGGACCTTTAGGGAAAAACTGTTTTTT.

The V and J genes are TRBV10-3 and TRBJ2-5; no firm D call. The DNA matches TRBJ2-7 better at its end, which makes the J call doubtful. Germline CDR1 reads ENHRY; CDR2 reads SYGVKD. This CDR3 comprises 12 residues. The CDR3 here is CAIGSPPGEQYF. CDR3 bases: TGTGCCATCGGCAGCCCCCCCGGCGAGCAGTACTTC.

The chain links TRBV29-1 to TRBJ1-1; 7 bases match TRBD1. Per germline, CDR1 SQVTM and CDR2 ANQGSEA. The CDR3 covers 11 residues. J gave up 6 bases and V 8 bases, and 6 bases lay outside the gene matches. CDR3 nucleotides: TGCAGCTGGACAGGTAACCCTGAAGCTTTCTTT. It codes for CSWTGNPEAFF.

This clonotype was detected only a few times. This chain links TRBV5-1 with TRBJ2-1; D is unresolved. Trimming left V 0 bases short and J 8 bases short, with 9 bases between. Germline V gene lookup returns CDR1 SGHRS and CDR2 YFSETQ. The CDR3 loop spans 13 amino acids. This CDR3 is CASSLGGWDEQFF. The CDR3 region has the DNA TGCGCCAGCAGCTTGGGGGGATGGGATGAGCAGTTCTTC.

This clonotype was seen at least ten times. The V call is TRBV12-3 or TRBV12-4, the J call TRBJ1-4; weak D call: TRBD1 (6 bases). V was clipped by 5 bases and J by 8 bases, with 15 bases between them. The CDR3 runs 14 residues. CDR3 sequence (DNA): TGTGCCAGCAGTCTCAAGGGGGTTCAAGAAAAACTGTTTTTT. It specifies CASSLKGVQEKLFF.

V is TRBV10-3 and J is TRBJ1-2; TRBD1 is a possible D gene (6 bases). Trimming removed 8 bases from V and 4 bases from J, with 11 bases in between. The CDR3 is made up of 12 amino acids. Germline values: CDR1 ENHRY, CDR2 SYGVKD. The CDR3 sequence is CAIGGQGYGYTF. In DNA form, the CDR3 reads TGTGCCATCGGGGGGCAGGGCTATGGCTACACCTTC.

This clonotype has at least ten counts. CDR3: CATSDSDGIYGYTF. The CDR3 nucleotides are TGTGCCACCAGTGATTCCGACGGAATCTATGGCTACACCTTC. This rearrangement joins TRBV24-1 to TRBJ1-2, with D hard to call. Germline assignment: CDR1 KGHDR and CDR2 SFDVKD. The CDR3 consists of 14 residues. The V end lost 2 bases, the J end lost 4 bases, and 10 bases lay between the germline ends.

This clonotype was recorded at least ten times. At one end, the junction sequence differs from germline, possibly due to a read error. This chain uses TRBV12-3 or TRBV12-4 with TRBJ2-7; D gene ambiguous. This CDR3 comprises 12 residues. The CDR3 DNA reads as TGTGCCAGCAGTATAGCCGGCTACGAGCAGTACTTC. Translated: CASSIAGYEQYF.

The J gene is TRBJ2-5, the V gene TRBV24-1; TRBD1 agrees at 9 bases. This CDR3 contains 17 residues. V was clipped by 0 bases and J by 5 bases; unmatched bases: 9. Per germline, CDR1 KGHDR and CDR2 SFDVKD. The CDR3 DNA is TGTGCCACCAGTGATTTGGAGACAGGGGGGAGACGGGAGACCCAGTACTTC. Protein sequence: CATSDLETGGRRETQYF.

Notes on this clonotype: This may arise from a read error, as a much more abundant clone is one base away. V gene TRBV12-3 or TRBV12-4 combines with J gene TRBJ2-5; D gene unclear. The CDR3 runs to 15 residues. CDR3 sequence: CASSSRPVNQQTQYF. DNA of the CDR3: TGTGCCAGCAGTTCACGGCCCGTTAACCAACAGACCCAGTACTTC.

This clonotype was detected only a few times. The V and J genes are TRBV6-2 or TRBV6-3 and TRBJ2-2; D is unclear. Looked up from germline, CDR1 is MNHEY and CDR2 is SVGEGT. V lost 2 bases, J lost 5 bases, and 12 bases lay in between. This CDR3 is built from 15 residues. The CDR3: CASSYVGLVTGELFF. The CDR3 bases are TGTGCCAGCAGTTACGTCGGGCTAGTAACCGGGGAGCTGTTTTTT.

This clonotype was recorded at least ten times. The chain has TRBV12-3 or TRBV12-4 and TRBJ1-1; D unclear. V was pared by 4 bases and J by 4 bases, with 7 bases between. The CDR3 consists of 12 residues. The CDR3 DNA reads TGTGCCAGCAGTTGGGGTGGCACTGAAGCTTTCTTT. This codes for CASSWGGTEAFF.

This clonotype was seen once. The V gene is TRBV7-3, the J gene TRBJ2-2; TRBD1 agrees at 7 bases. Germline V gives CDR1 SGHTA, CDR2 FQGTGA. J was trimmed by 2 bases and V by 6 bases; bases with no gene match: 9. CDR3 length equals 16 residues. CDR3 sequence: CASRLTGTVNTGELFF. The CDR3 bases are TGTGCCAGCAGACTAACCGGGACAGTTAACACCGGGGAGCTGTTTTTT.

This clonotype was recorded many times. J is TRBJ1-2 and V is TRBV29-1; 8 nucleotides agree with TRBD1. Per germline, CDR1 SQVTM and CDR2 ANQGSEA. Trimming at V came to 3 bases and at J to 2 bases, leaving 2 bases not matched to a gene. The CDR3 extends over 13 amino acids. The CDR3 reads CSVENRGNYGYTF. The CDR3 DNA reads as TGCAGCGTTGAGAACAGGGGGAACTATGGCTACACCTTC.

The V gene is TRBV15, the J gene TRBJ2-2; 14 bases map to TRBD2. The CDR3 extends over 18 amino acids. Germline-derived CDR1 and CDR2 are LNHNV and YYDKDF (reference sequence). After removal of 3 bases from V and 4 bases from J, the junction contained 7 bases not matched to a gene. The DNA for the CDR3 is TGTGCCACCAGCAGCTACGGACTAGCGGGAGGATCCACCGGGGAGCTGTTTTTT. Protein product: CATSSYGLAGGSTGELFF.

V gene TRBV10-3 combines with J gene TRBJ1-2, with D maybe TRBD1 (6 bases). V lost 4 bases to trimming and J lost 2 bases, with 14 bases between them. The CDR3 covers 15 residues. The germline V gene has CDR1 ENHRY and CDR2 SYGVKD. CDR3: CAISVHRDTNYGYTF. In DNA form, the CDR3 reads TGTGCCATCAGTGTACACCGGGACACCAACTATGGCTACACCTTC.

This clonotype was counted at least ten times. CDR3 sequence reads: CASSQDLRQPYEQYF. CDR3 nucleotide sequence: TGCGCCAGCAGCCAAGATCTCCGGCAGCCCTACGAGCAGTACTTC. This chain uses TRBV4-3 with TRBJ2-7, with D unclear. V was shortened by 0 bases and J by 2 bases, with 11 bases between the two germline ends. The CDR3 has 15 amino acids. Germline V lookup: CDR1 LGHNA, CDR2 YSLEER.

This CDR3 is CSAGQGAGANVLTF. The CDR3 nucleotides are TGCAGTGCTGGCCAAGGGGCTGGGGCCAACGTCCTGACTTTC. The chain links TRBV20-1 to TRBJ2-6; TRBD1 might be the D (5 bases). CDR3 length equals 14 residues. From germline, CDR1 is DFQATT and CDR2 SNEGSKA (reference sequence). Between the trimmed V and J ends, which lost 5 bases and 2 bases, there was a span of 10 bases.

The chain is built from TRBV15 and TRBJ1-4; 8 nucleotides match TRBD1. Germline CDR1 and CDR2: LNHNV and YYDKDF (reference sequence). This CDR3 comprises 14 residues. V lost 3 bases, J lost 10 bases, and 7 bases stayed unmatched. CDR3 amino acids: CATSSGQGWGKLFF. The CDR3 coding sequence is TGTGCCACCAGCAGCGGACAGGGTTGGGGAAAACTGTTTTTT.